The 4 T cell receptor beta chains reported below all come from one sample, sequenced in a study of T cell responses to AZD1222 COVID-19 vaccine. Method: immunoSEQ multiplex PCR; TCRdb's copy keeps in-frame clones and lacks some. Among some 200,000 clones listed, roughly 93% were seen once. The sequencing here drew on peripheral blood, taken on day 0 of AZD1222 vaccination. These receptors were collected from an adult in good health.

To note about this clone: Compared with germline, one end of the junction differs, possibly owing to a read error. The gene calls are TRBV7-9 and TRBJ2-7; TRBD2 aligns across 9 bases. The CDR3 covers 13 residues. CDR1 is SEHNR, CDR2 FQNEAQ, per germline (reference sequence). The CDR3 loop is CASSLAASGEEHF. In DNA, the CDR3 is TGTGCCAGCAGCTTAGCCGCTAGCGGGGAGGAACACTTC. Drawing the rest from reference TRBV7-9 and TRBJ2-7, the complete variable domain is DTGVSQNPRHKITKRGQNVTFRCDPISEHNRLYWYRQTLGQGPEFLTYFQNEAQLEKSRLLSDRFSAERPKGSFSTLEIQRTEQGDSAMYLCASSLAASGEEHFGPGTRLTVT.

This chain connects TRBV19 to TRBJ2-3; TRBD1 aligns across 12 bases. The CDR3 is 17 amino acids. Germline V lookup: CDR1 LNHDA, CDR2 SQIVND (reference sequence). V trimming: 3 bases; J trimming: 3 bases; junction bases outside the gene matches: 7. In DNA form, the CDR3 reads TGTGCCAGTAGTATTGCCGGGACAGGGGGCGCGACAGATACGCAGTATTTT. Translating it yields CASSIAGTGGATDTQYF.

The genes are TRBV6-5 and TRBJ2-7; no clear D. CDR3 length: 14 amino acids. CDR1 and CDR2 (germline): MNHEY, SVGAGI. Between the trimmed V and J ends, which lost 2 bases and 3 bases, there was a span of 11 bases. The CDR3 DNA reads TGTGCCAGCAGTTACGGGCGGAGAGGCTACGAGCAGTACTTC. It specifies CASSYGRRGYEQYF.

The CDR3 nucleotides are TGTGCCACATCCCGACAGGAGACCAATTACGAGCAGTACTTC. Translation gives CATSRQETNYEQYF. This chain joins TRBV28 and TRBJ2-7; possibly TRBD1 for D (6 bases). The CDR3 covers 14 residues. Trimming stripped 10 bases from V and 4 bases from J, with 20 bases between. Per the germline V gene, CDR1 is MDHEN and CDR2 is SYDVKM.